These 32 T cell receptor beta chains were sequenced from one sample in a study of shared clonotypes between healthy human individuals (dated by TCRdb to between 2020 and 2021). The library was built by means of the immunoSEQ multiplex PCR assay. The source is immuneACCESS, and TCRdb retained only in-frame sequences with V and J called. Part of the clones is not carried over; for the studies checked, unresolved V genes explain less than half of this, and the remainder is unexplained. The sample table records about 490,000 clones; approximately 80% of these occur just once. About 12% of the sample comes from the top ten. The specimen was PBMCs. The receptors come from a middle-aged woman in good health. Some clones in this sample may be carry-over from other donors' samples.

The chain couples TRBV6-6 to TRBJ2-3, with 9 bases fitting TRBD2. The CDR3 is 16 amino acids. The V gene's germline CDR1 is MNHNY and CDR2 SVGAGI (reference sequence). J lost 3 bases, V lost 0 bases, and 4 bases had no gene match. The CDR3 spells CASSYSIAGVTDTQYF. For the CDR3, the DNA is TGTGCCAGCAGTTACTCAATAGCGGGGGTGACAGATACGCAGTATTTT.

The chain's CDR3 is CASSPNVHEQYF. CDR3 bases: TGTGCCAGCAGCCCAAACGTTCACGAGCAGTACTTC. This chain links TRBV9 with TRBJ2-7; D not certain. V was cut by 4 bases and J by 5 bases, with 10 bases left in between. CDR1 is SGDLS and CDR2 is YYNGEE in the germline V gene. This CDR3 is built from 12 residues.

The genes are TRBV29-1 and TRBJ1-2, with D unclear. The CDR3 has 12 amino acids. V dropped 4 bases and J dropped 2 bases, with 8 bases sitting between them. Per the germline V gene, CDR1 is SQVTM and CDR2 is ANQGSEA. The CDR3, as DNA: TGCAGCGTTGGGCCCAAAAACTATGGCTACACCTTC. Residues: CSVGPKNYGYTF.

The chain couples TRBV10-2 to TRBJ1-6, with D perhaps TRBD1 (6 bases). This CDR3 is 15 amino acids long. From germline, CDR1 is WSHSY and CDR2 SAAADI. The V end was cut by 10 bases, the J end by 0 bases, with 13 bases between. The CDR3 DNA is TGCGCCACCGCGGGGGGGGCCTCCTATAATTCACCCCTCCACTTT. Amino acid sequence: CATAGGASYNSPLHF.

Only a few counts were recorded for this clone. The CDR3 loop is CASSPTGTSTIYF. CDR3 DNA: TGTGCCAGTAGCCCGACAGGGACGAGCACCATATATTTT. The rearrangement uses TRBV19 and TRBJ1-3, with 7 nucleotides matching TRBD1. The J segment lost 9 bases and the V segment lost 6 bases, leaving 8 bases of the junction unmatched. The germline gives CDR1 LNHDA, CDR2 SQIVND (reference sequence). The CDR3 is 13 amino acids.

This chain joins TRBV5-4 and TRBJ2-2, with 9 positions matching TRBD2. The germline V gene has CDR1 SGHNT and CDR2 YYREEE (reference sequence). V trimming: 3 bases; J trimming: 5 bases; junction bases outside the gene matches: 14. The CDR3 spans 18 residues. CDR3: CASSSSPGGLADTGELFF. The DNA for the CDR3 is TGTGCCAGCAGCTCGTCGCCGGGGGGACTAGCTGATACCGGGGAGCTGTTTTTT.

The chain has TRBV7-8 and TRBJ2-1; 13 bases agree with TRBD2. This CDR3 has 15 residues. In germline, CDR1 is SGHVS, CDR2 FQNEAQ. V shed 7 bases, J shed 7 bases, and the junction held 7 bases outside the gene matches. The CDR3 sequence is CASTLLAGGPNEQFF. The CDR3 region has the DNA TGTGCCAGCACCCTACTAGCGGGAGGGCCAAATGAGCAGTTCTTC.

This clone was detected only once. This CDR3 reads CASSPLKSTDTQYF. DNA of the CDR3: TGTGCCAGCAGCCCCCTTAAAAGCACAGATACGCAGTATTTT. The V gene is TRBV6-1, the J gene TRBJ2-3; D not resolved. The CDR3 totals 14 residues. The ends were cut back, 6 bases at V and 0 bases at J, with 10 bases in the middle. Germline-derived CDR1 and CDR2 are MNHNS and SASEGT.

V and J are TRBV5-1 and TRBJ2-5; D not resolved. The ends were cut back, 4 bases at V and 0 bases at J, with 7 bases in the middle. Germline V gene sequence: CDR1 SGHRS, CDR2 YFSETQ. CDR3 length: 13 residues. For the CDR3, the DNA is TGCGCCAGCAGCACGACATACCAAGAGACCCAGTACTTC. The encoded protein is CASSTTYQETQYF.

The chain links TRBV7-8 to TRBJ1-3; no clear D gene. There are 16 residues in the CDR3. Germline lookup yields CDR1 SGHVS and CDR2 FQNEAQ. V lost 6 bases, J lost 3 bases, and 18 bases lay in between. DNA for the CDR3: TGTGCCAGCAGTTTTAGGAGCCGCGAGTATGGAAACACCATATATTTT. This translates into CASSFRSREYGNTIYF.

The chain carries TRBV9 and TRBJ2-1; 13 bases align to TRBD2. CDR3 length equals 16 residues. Germline-derived CDR1 and CDR2 are SGDLS and YYNGEE. V shed 3 bases and J 5 bases; nucleotides not matched to a gene: 5. The CDR3 nucleotides read TGTGCCAGCAGCGCCCACGGACTAGCGGGAGACAATGAGCAGTTCTTC. Protein sequence: CASSAHGLAGDNEQFF. Drawing the rest from reference TRBV9 and TRBJ2-1, the complete variable domain is DSGVTQTPKHLITATGQRVTLRCSPRSGDLSVYWYQQSLDQGLQFLIQYYNGEERAKGNILERFSAQQFPDLHSELNLSSLELGDSALYFCASSAHGLAGDNEQFFGPGTRLTVL.

The V call is TRBV4-3, the J call TRBJ2-3; TRBD2 matches at 11 bases. The CDR3 extends over 17 amino acids. After removal of 0 bases from V and 4 bases from J, the junction contained 6 bases not matched to a gene. CDR1 and CDR2 from the germline V gene are LGHNA and YSLEER. CDR3 coding DNA: TGCGCCAGCAGCCAAGATACTACTAGCGGGAGCGCAGATACGCAGTATTTT. Translating it yields CASSQDTTSGSADTQYF.

The chain combines TRBV2 with TRBJ2-4; D gene unclear. V lost 3 bases and J lost 0, with 6 bases in between. Germline lookup yields CDR1 SNHLY and CDR2 FYNNEI. The CDR3 has 14 amino acids. This CDR3 reads CASSDMAAKNIQYF. CDR3 coding DNA: TGTGCCAGCAGTGATATGGCAGCCAAAAACATTCAGTACTTC.

This clone was found many times. The chain recombines TRBV25-1 with TRBJ2-3; possible D gene TRBD2, 6 bases. This CDR3 spans 16 amino acids. The V end was cut by 4 bases, the J end by 0 bases, with 14 bases between. CDR1 is MGHDK, CDR2 SYGVNS, per germline. DNA of the CDR3: TGTGCCAGCAGTGGCCCCATAGCGGAGAGCACAGATACGCAGTATTTT. It specifies CASSGPIAESTDTQYF.

The genes are TRBV13 and TRBJ2-3; 7 bases are a match to TRBD2. This CDR3 is 14 amino acids long. After removal of 1 base from V and 6 bases from J, the junction contained 4 bases not matched to a gene. The germline V gene has CDR1 PRHDT and CDR2 FYEKMQ (reference sequence). CDR3 residues: CASSLAGGADTQYF. The CDR3 DNA reads TGTGCCAGCAGCTTAGCGGGGGGAGCGGATACGCAGTATTTT.

This clone was recorded a few times. V and J are TRBV7-2 and TRBJ2-2; no clear D gene. CDR3 length: 13 amino acids. Trimming shortened V by 2 bases and J by 8 bases, and 9 bases separated the two germline ends. The germline gives CDR1 SGHTA, CDR2 FQGNSA. The CDR3 is CASSLIFRGELFF. CDR3 DNA: TGTGCCAGCAGCTTAATTTTCCGTGGGGAGCTGTTTTTT. The whole variable domain, remainder taken from reference TRBV7-2 and TRBJ2-2, is GAGVSQSPSNKVTEKGKDVELRCDPISGHTALYWYRQSLGQGLEFLIYFQGNSAPDKSGLPSDRFSAERTGGSVSTLTIQRTQQEDSAVYLCASSLIFRGELFFGEGSRLTVL.

The chain links TRBV6-6 to TRBJ2-3, with no clear D. The V gene lost 4 bases and the J gene lost 2 bases, with 7 bases spanning the gap. Per the germline V gene, CDR1 is MNHNY and CDR2 is SVGAGI (reference sequence). The CDR3 loop spans 13 amino acids. The CDR3 DNA reads as TGTGCCAGCAGTTCCGGACCCACAGATACGCAGTATTTT. This encodes CASSSGPTDTQYF.

The rearrangement links TRBV4-3 to TRBJ2-1; 8 nucleotides agree with TRBD2. CDR3 length equals 19 residues. Unmatched junction bases numbered 18, after V lost 1 base and J lost 7 bases. The V gene's germline CDR1 is LGHNA and CDR2 YSLEER. CDR3 sequence reads: CASSQGLASPPTNGNEQFF. The DNA for the CDR3 is TGCGCCAGCAGCCAAGGACTAGCGTCTCCTCCTACAAACGGGAATGAGCAGTTCTTC.

The chain combines TRBV2 with TRBJ2-7; D gene unclear. Between the trimmed V and J ends, which lost 7 bases and 6 bases, there was a span of 16 bases. This CDR3 has 13 amino acids. Germline loops: CDR1 SNHLY, CDR2 FYNNEI. The CDR3 protein is CASTIRMGLEQYF. CDR3 DNA sequence: TGTGCCAGCACGATTAGAATGGGTCTCGAGCAGTACTTC.

The sample holds one count of this clone. This rearrangement joins TRBV15 to TRBJ2-1; 8 positions agree with TRBD2. Germline lookup yields CDR1 LNHNV and CDR2 YYDKDF (reference sequence). Trimming at V came to 0 bases and at J to 8 bases, leaving 9 bases not matched to a gene. The CDR3 consists of 16 residues. The chain's CDR3 is CATSREGGGRWDEQFF. The CDR3 nucleotides are TGTGCCACCAGCAGAGAAGGTGGCGGGAGGTGGGATGAGCAGTTCTTC.

This clone was seen more than once but under ten times. The chain has TRBV29-1 and TRBJ2-5; either TRBD1 or TRBD2 may fit D (5 bases each). Germline V gene data show CDR1 as SQVTM and CDR2 as ANQGSEA. There are 13 residues in the CDR3. The germline V and J ends were trimmed by 2 bases and 2 bases, with 9 bases remaining between them. For the CDR3, the DNA is TGCAGCGTTGAATTTGGGGGACAAGAGACCCAGTACTTC. Its translation is CSVEFGGQETQYF.

This clone was counted only a few times. This sequence joins TRBV4-1 and TRBJ1-1; D is perhaps TRBD1 (6 bases). Germline V gene data show CDR1 as MGHRA and CDR2 as YSYEKL. V gave up 1 base and J gave up 1 base, with 10 bases separating them. The CDR3 has 15 amino acids. The CDR3 DNA reads as TGCGCCAGCAGCCAAGGGGGACACCAGAACACTGAAGCTTTCTTT. Its protein product is CASSQGGHQNTEAFF.

This rearrangement joins TRBV6-1 to TRBJ1-1; D not resolved. V dropped 4 bases and J dropped 4 bases, with 4 bases sitting between them. The CDR3 loop spans 11 amino acids. Germline CDR1 reads MNHNS; CDR2 reads SASEGT. The CDR3 loop reads CASSVGTEAFF. Here the CDR3 DNA reads TGTGCCAGCAGTGTTGGCACTGAAGCTTTCTTT.

In DNA, the CDR3 is TGCAGCGGGGGGCTACACGATGAGCAGTTCTTC. This sequence encodes CSGGLHDEQFF. The chain has TRBV29-1 and TRBJ2-1, with D perhaps TRBD1 (6 bases). Per germline, CDR1 SQVTM and CDR2 ANQGSEA. With 7 bases removed from V and 8 bases from J, the gap between germline ends came to 12 bases. This CDR3 is built from 11 residues.

The chain is built from TRBV7-8 and TRBJ2-3; D is possibly TRBD2 (6 bases). CDR3 length equals 15 residues. V lost 4 bases and J 2 bases, leaving 13 bases between the germline ends. Germline V CDR1 and CDR2: SGHVS, FQNEAQ. The CDR3 region has the DNA TGTGCCAGCAGCTCCACGACTAGTTTCACAGATACGCAGTATTTT. Amino acids: CASSSTTSFTDTQYF.

The chain joins TRBV5-4 to TRBJ1-1; 7 bases fit TRBD1. Per the germline V gene, CDR1 is SGHNT and CDR2 is YYREEE (reference sequence). V shed 4 bases and J 1 base; nucleotides not matched to a gene: 4. CDR3 size: 14 residues. The CDR3 DNA reads TGTGCCAGCAGCCAAGGGGGCACGAACACTGAAGCTTTCTTT. Residues: CASSQGGTNTEAFF.

The chain joins TRBV30 to TRBJ1-4, with TRBD1 as a possible D gene (5 bases). Germline CDR1 is GTSNPN and CDR2 is SVGIG (reference sequence). This CDR3 region has 14 residues. Trimming removed 5 bases from V and 2 bases from J, with 12 bases in between. CDR3 nucleotides: TGTGCCTGGGGACACACTCGGACTAATGAAAAACTGTTTTTT. It yields the protein CAWGHTRTNEKLFF.

The CDR3 is CASSPPGGSSYNEQFF. Here the CDR3 DNA reads TGTGCCAGCAGCCCCCCCGGCGGTAGCTCCTACAATGAGCAGTTCTTC. The J gene is TRBJ2-1, the V gene TRBV9; the D is unclear. This CDR3 contains 16 residues. The germline V gene encodes CDR1 SGDLS and CDR2 YYNGEE. Between the trimmed V and J ends, which lost 4 bases and 0 bases, there was a span of 14 bases.

The J gene is TRBJ2-1, the V gene TRBV7-3; unclear D gene. This CDR3 comprises 12 residues. The V end lost 0 bases, the J end lost 10 bases, and 7 bases lay between the germline ends. Germline CDR1 and CDR2: SGHTA and FQGTGA. The CDR3 here is CASSLTGLEQFF. In DNA form, the CDR3 reads TGTGCCAGCAGCTTAACGGGATTGGAGCAGTTCTTC.

V is TRBV7-2 and J is TRBJ1-5; D not resolved. The CDR3 consists of 12 residues. Trimming cost V 8 bases and J 1 base, with 6 bases left between them. From germline, CDR1 is SGHTA and CDR2 FQGNSA. This chain's CDR3 is CASGRSNQPQHF. DNA for the CDR3: TGTGCCAGCGGCCGCAGCAATCAGCCCCAGCATTTT.

V gene TRBV7-9 combines with J gene TRBJ1-2, with 9 bases matching TRBD1. The CDR3 has 16 amino acids. The V segment lost 6 bases and the J segment 2 bases; nucleotides outside the gene matches: 10. The germline V gene has CDR1 SEHNR and CDR2 FQNEAQ (reference sequence). Here the CDR3 reads CASRWGQGTNNYGYTF. The CDR3 bases are TGTGCCAGCAGATGGGGACAGGGCACTAACAACTATGGCTACACCTTC. Complete variable domain (other parts from reference TRBV7-9 and TRBJ1-2): DTGVSQNPRHKITKRGQNVTFRCDPISEHNRLYWYRQTLGQGPEFLTYFQNEAQLEKSRLLSDRFSAERPKGSFSTLEIQRTEQGDSAMYLCASRWGQGTNNYGYTFGSGTRLTVV.

The CDR3 sequence is CASRRGSPYEQYF. The CDR3 coding sequence is TGTGCCAGCAGGCGAGGGAGTCCCTACGAGCAGTACTTC. The chain has TRBV27 and TRBJ2-7; a weak D match, TRBD2 (5 bases). The CDR3 is made up of 13 amino acids. CDR1 MNHEY and CDR2 SMNVEV come from the germline V gene (reference sequence). V was clipped by 6 bases and J by 2 bases, with 11 bases between them.